This T cell receptor beta chain was sequenced in a study of human T cells and chemical hapten exposure. This clonotype was detected ten times or more. The antigen is not known. One entry per CDR3 protein, called by TCRdb with MiXCR from the RACE reads. In the table there are about 84,000 distinct CDR3 sequences, about 10% of which are singletons. Time point in this sample: patch test 2, 6 weeks after DPC sensitization. Treatment in this sample: therapeutic diphenylcyclopropenone sensitization with weekly scalp DPC. Alopecia patients between 18 and 70 years old and suitable for DPC were used as donors. Germline-derived CDR1 and CDR2 are LGHDT and YNNKEL (reference sequence). This CDR3 spans 13 amino acids. The V end lost 0 bases, the J end lost 12 bases, and 12 bases lay between the germline ends. General study points: TCRs above 1 in 1000 frequency did not change with DPC sensitization. Expanded TCRs produced significantly more large CDR3 similarity clusters than controls did.

The gene calls are TRBV3-1 and TRBJ2-1; D is uncertain. The TCR comes from a woman in her fifties or sixties with alopecia areata. Some clones in this sample may be carry-over from other donors' samples. The material sequenced was whole blood, taken in connection with sensitization to the hapten diphenylcyclopropenone (DPC). Here the CDR3 reads CASSQDQRHGQFF. In nucleotides, the CDR3 is TGTGCCAGCAGCCAAGATCAAAGACACGGGCAGTTCTTC.